This T cell receptor beta chain was profiled in a study of T-cell memory formation after mild COVID-19. Looked up from germline, CDR1 is SGHRS and CDR2 is YFSETQ. The length of the CDR3 is 15 residues. Losses at the gene ends were 4 bases for V and 5 bases for J; bases not matched to a gene: 10. Via MiXCR, TCRdb re-called the 5' RACE reads, giving one row per CDR3 protein. Of roughly 500,000 distinct CDR3 sequences in the sample, roughly 22% were seen once. This clonotype was seen only a few times. Sequences were obtained from PBMCs or a T cell subset sorted from them (not recorded which). The clonotype was recovered from an adult woman who had mild COVID-19 (a few samples of this study predate the infection). Cell type and time point are not known. V usage is TRBV5-1 and J usage is TRBJ1-1; 8 bases align to TRBD1. This CDR3 is CASSPAIDRGTEAFF. The CDR3 bases are TGCGCCAGCAGCCCCGCGATCGACAGGGGTACTGAAGCTTTCTTT.